This TCR beta chain originates from a study of blood T cells in healthy people across ages. This clonotype occurred a few times. Germline V gene data show CDR1 as MNHEY and CDR2 as SMNVEV (reference sequence). Trimming removed 1 base at V and 1 base at J, with 7 bases between. The CDR3 contains 14 residues. Combining a sample-barcoded 5' primer with a J-beta primer mix, a second PCR ran for 7 to 11 cycles. A 12-random-nucleotide template-switch adaptor tagged each cDNA molecule. TCRdb re-called the 5' RACE reads with MiXCR, one entry per CDR3 protein. The table includes about 570,000 distinct CDR3 sequences, about 26% detected once.

Material for sequencing was blood. The genes are TRBV27 and TRBJ1-1; D remains unclear. This receptor was identified in a woman in her sixties or seventies in good health. CDR3 sequence reads: CASSLFLSNTEAFF. The CDR3 DNA follows: TGTGCCAGCAGTTTATTCCTTTCGAACACTGAAGCTTTCTTT.